Here is one T cell receptor beta chain with its context. The data are from a study of T cell changes during pregnancy in multiple sclerosis. The CDR3 extends over 13 amino acids. Trimming took 1 base from V and 6 from J, leaving 6 bases between them. CDR1 LNHDA and CDR2 SQIVND come from the germline V gene (reference sequence). The protocol was immunoSEQ multiplex PCR, while the TCRdb copy is restricted to in-frame clones and leaves out a portion. The repertoire consists of roughly 110,000 clones, with less than 95% occurring once and the leading ten covering 1.5% to 2%. This sequence joins TRBV19 and TRBJ1-4; no clear D gene. Sequenced material: peripheral blood, taken after pregnancy. This receptor was taken from a female donor with multiple sclerosis, enrolled in a pregnancy study. The CDR3 sequence is CASSIGEHEKLFF. In nucleotides, the CDR3 is TGTGCCAGTAGTATAGGGGAGCATGAAAAACTGTTTTTT.